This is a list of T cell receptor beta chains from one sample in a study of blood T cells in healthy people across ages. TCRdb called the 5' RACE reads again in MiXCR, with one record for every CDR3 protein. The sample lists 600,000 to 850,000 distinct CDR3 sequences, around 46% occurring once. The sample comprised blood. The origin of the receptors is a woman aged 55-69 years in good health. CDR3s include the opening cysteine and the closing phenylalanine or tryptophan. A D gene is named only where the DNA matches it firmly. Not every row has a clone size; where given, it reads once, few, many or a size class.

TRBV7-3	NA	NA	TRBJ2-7	CANSPTVGTGYEQYF	TGTGCCAACAGCCCGACGGTCGGGACGGGTTACGAGCAGTACTTC
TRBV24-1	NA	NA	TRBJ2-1	CATSSIGNEQFF	TGTGCCACCAGTAGTATCGGGAATGAGCAGTTCTTC
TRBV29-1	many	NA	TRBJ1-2	CSSRSRGRGSGYTF	TGCAGCTCACGATCCCGGGGAAGGGGAAGTGGCTACACCTTC
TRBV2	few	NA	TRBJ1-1	CASSDRLGLAFF	TGTGCCAGCAGTGATAGGTTGGGATTAGCTTTCTTT
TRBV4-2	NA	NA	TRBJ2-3	CASSQDLVGLIDTQYF	TGTGCCAGCAGCCAAGATCTTGTGGGTCTCATAGATACGCAGTATTTT
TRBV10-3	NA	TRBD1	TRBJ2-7	CAISDSGTGTYEQYF	TGTGCCATCAGTGACTCCGGGACAGGGACCTACGAGCAGTACTTC
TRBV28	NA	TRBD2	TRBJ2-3	CASSQEGAILAGGLTDTQYF	TGTGCCAGCAGCCAAGAGGGGGCAATACTAGCGGGAGGGCTCACAGATACGCAGTATTTT
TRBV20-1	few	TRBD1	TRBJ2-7	CSGDSRGHEQYF	TGCAGCGGGGACAGCCGCGGCCACGAGCAGTACTTC
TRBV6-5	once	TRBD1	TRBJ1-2	CASSYSSSGQGAKGYTF	TGTGCCAGCAGTTACTCTAGTTCGGGACAGGGGGCGAAAGGCTACACCTTC
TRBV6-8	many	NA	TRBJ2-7	CASSGPGGNEQYF	TGTGCCAGCAGTGGGCCAGGGGGGAACGAGCAGTACTTC
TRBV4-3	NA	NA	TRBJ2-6	CASSQEWPESSGVNVLTF	TGCGCCAGCAGCCAAGAATGGCCAGAGAGCTCTGGGGTCAACGTCCTGACTTTC
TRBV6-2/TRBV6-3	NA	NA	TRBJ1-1	CASSSPGTEAFF	TGTGCCAGCAGCTCACCCGGGACTGAAGCTTTCTTT
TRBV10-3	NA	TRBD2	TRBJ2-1	CAISSAAGGRGNEQFF	TGTGCCATCAGTTCGGCTGCGGGGGGGCGAGGGAATGAGCAGTTCTTC
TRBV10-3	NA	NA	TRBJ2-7	CAISGVGIGSYEQYF	TGTGCCATCAGTGGGGTGGGGATTGGTTCCTACGAGCAGTACTTC
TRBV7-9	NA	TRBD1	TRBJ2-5	CASSLAGQGTVETQYF	TGTGCCAGCAGCTTAGCGGGACAGGGGACAGTGGAGACCCAGTACTTC
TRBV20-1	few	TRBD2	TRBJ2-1	CSARWASGGTVNEQFF	TGCAGTGCTAGATGGGCTAGCGGGGGTACGGTCAATGAGCAGTTCTTC
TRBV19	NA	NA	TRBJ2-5	CASSPGRTSNLGETQYF	TGTGCCAGTAGTCCGGGACGCACTTCAAATCTCGGAGAGACCCAGTACTTC